The next 26 T cell receptor beta chains were all read from a single sample in a study of cytomegalovirus exposure and HLA in healthy donors. The PCR ran on 60 Vbeta and 13 Jbeta primers. Here immunoSEQ multiplex PCR was the method, and the copy in TCRdb shows in-frame clones only, minus some. The sample data list around 53,000 clones. Sequenced: PBMCs. All receptors come from a man between 18 and 29 years old in good health and CMV-seropositive.

This chain connects TRBV10-3 to TRBJ2-5; possibly TRBD2 for D (6 bases). This CDR3 has 15 amino acids. The V end lost 11 bases, the J end lost 4 bases, and 23 bases lay between the germline ends. In germline, CDR1 is ENHRY, CDR2 SYGVKD. The CDR3 region is CASRPGTLSGETQYF. For the CDR3, the DNA is TGTGCCTCCCGACCTGGGACTCTCAGCGGAGAGACCCAGTACTTC.

V usage is TRBV19 and J usage is TRBJ1-1; D is undetermined. Germline V CDR1 and CDR2: LNHDA, SQIVND (reference sequence). V lost 6 bases and J 3 bases, leaving 11 bases between the germline ends. The CDR3 runs to 13 residues. CDR3 sequence reads: CASRVAGDTEAFF. The CDR3 DNA reads TGTGCCAGTAGAGTTGCAGGCGACACTGAAGCTTTCTTT. The whole variable domain, remainder taken from reference TRBV19 and TRBJ1-1, is DGGITQSPKYLFRKEGQNVTLSCEQNLNHDAMYWYRQDPGQGLRLIYYSQIVNDFQKGDIAEGYSVSREKKESFPLTVTSAQKNPTAFYLCASRVAGDTEAFFGQGTRLTVV.

The chain employs TRBV5-1 and TRBJ2-7; 9 nucleotides agree with TRBD1. There are 15 residues in the CDR3. Germline CDR1 reads SGHRS; CDR2 reads YFSETQ. V shed 5 bases and J 3 bases; nucleotides not matched to a gene: 9. The CDR3 region is CASRPGQGGIYEQYF. The CDR3, as DNA: TGCGCCAGCAGACCGGGACAGGGAGGGATCTACGAGCAGTACTTC.

The chain is built from TRBV10-3 and TRBJ2-1; 9 bases are shared with TRBD2. The J segment lost 9 bases and the V segment lost 2 bases, leaving 8 bases of the junction unmatched. Germline loops: CDR1 ENHRY, CDR2 SYGVKD. The CDR3 consists of 15 residues. The CDR3 nucleotides read TGTGCCATCAGTGAGGTCGCTAGCGGGACGGGTGAGCAGTTCTTC. The encoded protein is CAISEVASGTGEQFF.

CDR3 sequence (DNA): TGTGCCAGCGAACCGGCAGGGTACAATGAGCAGTTCTTC. Protein sequence: CASEPAGYNEQFF. This rearrangement joins TRBV7-9 to TRBJ2-1; tentatively, D is TRBD1 (5 bases). Deletions cut 8 bases from V and 4 bases from J, with 12 bases between. The CDR3 runs 13 residues. CDR1 and CDR2 from the germline V gene are SEHNR and FQNEAQ (reference sequence).

The V and J genes are TRBV28 and TRBJ1-1, with D unresolved. The germline CDR1 and CDR2 sequences are MDHEN and SYDVKM. CDR3 length: 15 residues. The V end was cut by 1 base, the J end by 0 bases, with 9 bases between. CDR3: CASSLLGSMNTEAFF. CDR3 sequence (DNA): TGTGCCAGCAGTTTATTAGGGAGCATGAACACTGAAGCTTTCTTT. The whole variable domain, filled in from reference TRBV28 and TRBJ1-1, reads DVKVTQSSRYLVKRTGEKVFLECVQDMDHENMFWYRQDPGLGLRLIYFSYDVKMKEKGDIPEGYSVSREKKERFSLILESASTNQTSMYLCASSLLGSMNTEAFFGQGTRLTVV.

This chain uses TRBV7-6 with TRBJ1-1; possible D gene TRBD1, 5 bases. Trimming removed 2 bases at V and 4 bases at J, with 14 bases between. The CDR3 extends over 15 amino acids. CDR1 and CDR2 (germline): SGHVS, FNYEAQ. The CDR3 spells CASSLFQGRVTEAFF. CDR3 bases: TGTGCCAGCAGCTTATTCCAGGGAAGGGTCACTGAAGCTTTCTTT.

The chain carries TRBV5-6 and TRBJ2-7; 9 bases line up with TRBD1. Unmatched junction bases numbered 12, after V lost 2 bases and J lost 9 bases. The CDR3 totals 15 residues. Germline V gives CDR1 SGHDT, CDR2 YYEEEE. The CDR3 sequence is CASSLPGQGPNVQYF. For the CDR3, the DNA is TGTGCCAGCAGCTTACCGGGACAGGGACCGAACGTGCAGTACTTC.

This chain connects TRBV7-2 to TRBJ2-7; 8 positions match TRBD2. V trimming: 5 bases; J trimming: 5 bases; junction bases outside the gene matches: 14. The germline gives CDR1 SGHTA, CDR2 FQGNSA. CDR3 length equals 16 residues. CDR3 sequence (DNA): TGTGCCAGCAGCAGTCCTTTGACTAGCGCTTTAGACGAGCAGTACTTC. Residues: CASSSPLTSALDEQYF.

The gene calls are TRBV30 and TRBJ1-1; D is unclear. Trimming shortened V by 0 bases and J by 7 bases, and 9 bases separated the two germline ends. CDR1 GTSNPN and CDR2 SVGIG come from the germline V gene (reference sequence). This CDR3 comprises 12 residues. CDR3 loop: CAWSVLPREAFF. The CDR3 DNA reads as TGTGCCTGGAGTGTACTGCCACGTGAAGCTTTCTTT.

The gene calls are TRBV11-2 and TRBJ2-7; D possibly corresponds to TRBD2 (6 bases). Looked up from germline, CDR1 is SGHAT and CDR2 is FQNNGV. The CDR3 extends over 16 amino acids. V was trimmed by 10 bases and J by 3 bases, leaving 25 bases between them. The CDR3 nucleotides read TGTGCCACCACGGGAGTAGCGGAACAATTTCACTACGAGCAGTACTTC. This translates into CATTGVAEQFHYEQYF.

Concerning this clone: Sequence at one end of the junction differs from germline and may be a read error. This chain joins TRBV7-7 and TRBJ2-7; the match to TRBD1 covers 10 bases. The CDR3 runs to 14 residues. Germline values: CDR1 SSHAT, CDR2 FNYEAQ (reference sequence). The CDR3 bases are TGTGCTAGCAGCCCTTTGACAGGGGGCGACGAGCAGTACTTC. Encoded protein: CASSPLTGGDEQYF.

The gene calls are TRBV6-5 and TRBJ2-6; unclear D gene. Germline values: CDR1 MNHEY, CDR2 SVGAGI. This CDR3 has 15 residues. The germline V and J ends were trimmed by 2 bases and 0 bases, with 5 bases remaining between them. The CDR3 DNA sequence: TGTGCCAGCAGTTACGTGTACTCTGGGGCCAACGTCCTGACTTTC. As protein: CASSYVYSGANVLTF.

This chain connects TRBV5-1 to TRBJ2-2; 11 nucleotides agree with TRBD2. After removal of 4 bases from V and 7 bases from J, the junction contained 9 bases not matched to a gene. This CDR3 is 16 amino acids long. The V gene's germline CDR1 is SGHRS and CDR2 YFSETQ. Here the CDR3 DNA reads TGCGCCAGCAGCCTGCTCGGAACTAGCGGGAGCGGGGAGCTGTTTTTT. Translated, it gives CASSLLGTSGSGELFF. Drawing the rest from reference TRBV5-1 and TRBJ2-2, the complete variable domain is KAGVTQTPRYLIKTRGQQVTLSCSPISGHRSVSWYQQTPGQGLQFLFEYFSETQRNKGNFPGRFSGRQFSNSRSEMNVSTLELGDSALYLCASSLLGTSGSGELFFGEGSRLTVL.

Written as DNA, the CDR3 is TGCGCCAGCAGCCAGGTTGAATTAACTAACACTGAAGCTTTCTTT. It specifies CASSQVELTNTEAFF. The genes are TRBV4-1 and TRBJ1-1; D remains unclear. The V end lost 3 bases, the J end lost 2 bases, and 13 bases lay between the germline ends. The CDR3 loop spans 15 amino acids. The germline CDR1 and CDR2 sequences are MGHRA and YSYEKL.

The CDR3 region has the DNA TGTGCCAGCAGTTCGCCGGGACTAGCGGGAGGGGAGCTGTTTTTT. It encodes CASSSPGLAGGELFF. This chain connects TRBV27 to TRBJ2-2; 13 nucleotides line up with TRBD2. Germline V gene data show CDR1 as MNHEY and CDR2 as SMNVEV (reference sequence). This CDR3 has 15 amino acids. J lost 8 bases, V lost 4 bases, and 4 bases had no gene match.

The rearrangement joins TRBV6-5 to TRBJ2-5; possibly TRBD2 for D (5 bases). This CDR3 comprises 15 residues. The V and J ends lost 3 bases and 6 bases respectively, with 17 bases between them. Germline V gene sequence: CDR1 MNHEY, CDR2 SVGAGI. The chain's CDR3 is CASSYKASMTKTQYF. The CDR3 DNA follows: TGTGCCAGCAGTTATAAGGCTAGCATGACGAAGACCCAGTACTTC.

The chain links TRBV25-1 to TRBJ2-5; D perhaps matches TRBD2 (6 bases). V lost 5 bases to trimming and J lost 1 base, with 14 bases between them. The CDR3 extends over 15 amino acids. Germline CDR1 MGHDK, CDR2 SYGVNS. CDR3 nucleotides: TGTGCCAGCAGTCCGTCGAGTAGCGGCCAAGAGACCCAGTACTTC. Its translation is CASSPSSSGQETQYF.

The chain uses TRBV29-1 and TRBJ1-1; no reliable D call. V was trimmed by 7 bases and J by 5 bases, leaving 14 bases between them. Looked up from germline, CDR1 is SQVTM and CDR2 is ANQGSEA. This CDR3 has 12 residues. The CDR3 region has the DNA TGCAGCGCGGAGGTGGGTTGGACTGAAGCTTTCTTT. Protein sequence: CSAEVGWTEAFF.

The chain has TRBV5-1 and TRBJ2-7; no firm D call. This CDR3 is 13 amino acids long. The V end lost 4 bases, the J end lost 7 bases, and 15 bases lay between the germline ends. In germline, CDR1 is SGHRS, CDR2 YFSETQ. CDR3 in amino acids: CASSVQRAEEQYF. In DNA, the CDR3 is TGCGCCAGCAGCGTCCAGCGCGCGGAAGAGCAGTACTTC.

The rearrangement joins TRBV6-1 to TRBJ1-2; D remains unclear. CDR1 and CDR2 (germline): MNHNS, SASEGT. V shed 2 bases and J shed 5 bases, with 18 bases lying between them. CDR3 size: 16 residues. This CDR3 reads CASSEFPLGLNYGYTF. CDR3 coding DNA: TGTGCCAGCAGTGAATTCCCCCTAGGACTGAATTATGGCTACACCTTC.

J is TRBJ2-7 and V is TRBV18, with TRBD1 identical over 10 bases. V shed 6 bases, J shed 2 bases, and the junction held 7 bases outside the gene matches. This CDR3 is 15 amino acids long. Germline-derived CDR1 and CDR2 are KGHSH and LQKENI. CDR3 in amino acids: CASSQGQGLTYEQYF. CDR3 in DNA: TGTGCCAGCTCGCAGGGACAGGGGTTGACCTACGAGCAGTACTTC.

The V gene is TRBV19, the J gene TRBJ2-7; TRBD1 aligns across 7 bases. This CDR3 has 14 amino acids. Germline V CDR1 and CDR2: LNHDA, SQIVND (reference sequence). J gave up 0 bases and V 6 bases, and 5 bases lay outside the gene matches. The CDR3 region is CASRGTESSYEQYF. DNA for the CDR3: TGTGCCAGTAGGGGGACAGAAAGCTCCTACGAGCAGTACTTC.

This chain links TRBV7-3 with TRBJ2-1, with 8 bases aligning to TRBD1. Trimming took 5 bases from V and 3 from J; bases not matched to a gene: 3. The CDR3 runs to 14 residues. Germline CDR1 SGHTA, CDR2 FQGTGA. CDR3 in amino acids: CASSRTGNYNEQFF. The CDR3 DNA reads TGTGCCAGCAGCCGGACAGGGAACTACAATGAGCAGTTCTTC. The full variable domain, its missing parts supplied by reference TRBV7-3 and TRBJ2-1, is GAGVSQTPSNKVTEKGKYVELRCDPISGHTALYWYRQSLGQGPEFLIYFQGTGAADDSGLPNDRFFAVRPEGSVSTLKIQRTERGDSAVYLCASSRTGNYNEQFFGPGTRLTVL.

The DNA for the CDR3 is TGTGCCACCAGCAGAGATCGGGGGGCCGGGGAGCTGTTTTTT. Its protein is CATSRDRGAGELFF. The V gene is TRBV15, the J gene TRBJ2-2, with 7 nucleotides matching TRBD2. With 0 bases clipped from V and 6 bases from J, the junction kept 1 base outside the gene matches. The CDR3 is made up of 14 amino acids. Germline V gene sequence: CDR1 LNHNV, CDR2 YYDKDF (reference sequence).

V is TRBV7-6 and J is TRBJ1-3; TRBD1 aligns across 7 bases. Germline V lookup: CDR1 SGHVS, CDR2 FNYEAQ. CDR3 size: 16 residues. V was pared by 1 base and J by 4 bases, with 7 bases of the junction left unmatched. The CDR3 nucleotides are TGTGCCAGCAGCTTAGAAGACAGGGTTGGAGGAAACACCATATATTTT. This translates into CASSLEDRVGGNTIYF. Looking up the rest from reference TRBV7-6 and TRBJ1-3 gives the full variable domain: GAGVSQSPRYKVTKRGQDVALRCDPISGHVSLYWYRQALGQGPEFLTYFNYEAQQDKSGLPNDRFSAERPEGSISTLTIQRTEQRDSAMYRCASSLEDRVGGNTIYFGEGSWLTVV.